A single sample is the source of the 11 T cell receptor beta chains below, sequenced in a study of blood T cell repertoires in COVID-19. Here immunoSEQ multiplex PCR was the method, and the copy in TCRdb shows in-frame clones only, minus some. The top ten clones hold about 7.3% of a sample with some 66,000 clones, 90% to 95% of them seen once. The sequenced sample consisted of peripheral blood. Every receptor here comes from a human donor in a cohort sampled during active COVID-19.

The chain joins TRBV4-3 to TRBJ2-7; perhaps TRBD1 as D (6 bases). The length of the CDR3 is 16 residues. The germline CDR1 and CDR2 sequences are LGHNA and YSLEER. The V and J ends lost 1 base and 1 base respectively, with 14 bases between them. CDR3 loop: CASSQGSGTFSYEQYF. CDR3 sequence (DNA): TGCGCCAGCAGCCAAGGGTCTGGGACATTTTCCTACGAGCAGTACTTC.

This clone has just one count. The CDR3, as DNA: TGTGCCAGCAGCCGATCGAACAGGGGGCTAAACGAGCAGTACTTC. This gives the protein CASSRSNRGLNEQYF. The chain carries TRBV5-4 and TRBJ2-7, with 9 bases aligning to TRBD1. Trimming took 4 bases from V and 5 from J; bases not matched to a gene: 10. The CDR3 runs 15 residues. CDR1 and CDR2 (germline): SGHNT, YYREEE (reference sequence). The full variable domain, in which reference TRBV5-4 and TRBJ2-7 provide the parts outside the CDR3, is ETGVTQSPTHLIKTRGQQVTLRCSSQSGHNTVSWYQQALGQGPQFIFQYYREEENGRGNFPPRFSGLQFPNYSSELNVNALELDDSALYLCASSRSNRGLNEQYFGPGTRLTVT.

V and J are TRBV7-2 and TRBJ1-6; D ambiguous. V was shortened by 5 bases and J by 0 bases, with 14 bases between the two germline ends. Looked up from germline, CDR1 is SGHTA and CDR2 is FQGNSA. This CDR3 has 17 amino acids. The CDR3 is CASSRTVESSYNSPLHF. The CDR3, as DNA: TGTGCCAGCAGCCGGACTGTGGAGAGCTCCTATAATTCACCCCTCCACTTT. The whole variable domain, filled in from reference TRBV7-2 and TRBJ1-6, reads GAGVSQSPSNKVTEKGKDVELRCDPISGHTALYWYRQSLGQGLEFLIYFQGNSAPDKSGLPSDRFSAERTGGSVSTLTIQRTQQEDSAVYLCASSRTVESSYNSPLHFGNGTRLTVT.

The CDR3 here is CASSLNSLSTDTQYF. CDR3 DNA: TGTGCCAGCAGCTTAAATTCCCTTAGCACAGATACGCAGTATTTT. The chain employs TRBV11-2 and TRBJ2-3; D gene ambiguous. V lost 2 bases, J lost 0 bases, and 9 bases lay in between. Germline CDR1 reads SGHAT; CDR2 reads FQNNGV. This CDR3 is built from 15 residues.

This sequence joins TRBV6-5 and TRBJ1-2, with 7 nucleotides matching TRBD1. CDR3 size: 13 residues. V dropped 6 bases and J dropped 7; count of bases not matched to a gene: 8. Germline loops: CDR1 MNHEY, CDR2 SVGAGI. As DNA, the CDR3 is TGTGCCAGCAGAACCGACAGGGTGGGTGGCTACACCTTC. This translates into CASRTDRVGGYTF.

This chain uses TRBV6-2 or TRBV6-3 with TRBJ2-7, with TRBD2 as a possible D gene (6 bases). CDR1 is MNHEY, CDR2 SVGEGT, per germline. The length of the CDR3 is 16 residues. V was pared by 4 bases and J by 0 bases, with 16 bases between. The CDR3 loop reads CASSLGLGGGSYEQYF. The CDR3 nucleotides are TGTGCCAGCAGTTTGGGCCTGGGAGGCGGCTCCTACGAGCAGTACTTC.

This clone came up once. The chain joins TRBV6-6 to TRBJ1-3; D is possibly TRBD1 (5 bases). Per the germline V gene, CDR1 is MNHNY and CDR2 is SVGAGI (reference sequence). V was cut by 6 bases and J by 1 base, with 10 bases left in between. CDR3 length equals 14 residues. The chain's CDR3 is CASSQQGSGNTIYF. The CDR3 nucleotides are TGTGCCAGCAGCCAGCAGGGTTCTGGAAACACCATATATTTT.

CDR3 residues: CASSSSGTNTGELFF. Here the CDR3 DNA reads TGTGCCAGCAGTTCTAGCGGTACGAACACCGGGGAGCTGTTTTTT. V usage is TRBV11-2 and J usage is TRBJ2-2, with 7 positions matching TRBD2. Looked up from germline, CDR1 is SGHAT and CDR2 is FQNNGV. The CDR3 consists of 15 residues. The trim removed 6 bases at V and 0 bases at J, leaving 4 bases unmatched.

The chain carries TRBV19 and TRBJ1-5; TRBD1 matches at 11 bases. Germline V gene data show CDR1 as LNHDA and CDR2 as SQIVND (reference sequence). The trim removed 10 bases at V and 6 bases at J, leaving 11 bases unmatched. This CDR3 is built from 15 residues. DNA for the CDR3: TGTGCCACCCGGGACAGGGGGAGATCGGGTCAGCCCCAGCATTTT. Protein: CATRDRGRSGQPQHF.

In nucleotides, the CDR3 is TGTGCCAGCAGCTCATCTCACGGCTACGAGCAGTACTTC. As protein: CASSSSHGYEQYF. The V gene is TRBV5-8, the J gene TRBJ2-7, with D unresolved. V dropped 3 bases and J dropped 3 bases, with 10 bases sitting between them. There are 13 residues in the CDR3. In germline, CDR1 is SGHTS, CDR2 YDEGEE.

The CDR3 sequence is CASSYWAGVNQPQHF. The DNA of the CDR3 is TGTGCCAGCAGTTACTGGGCAGGGGTAAATCAGCCCCAGCATTTT. The chain combines TRBV6-2 or TRBV6-3 with TRBJ1-5; weak D call: TRBD1 (6 bases). Trimming cost V 1 base and J 4 bases, with 11 bases left between them. The CDR3 is 15 residues long. Germline V gives CDR1 MNHEY, CDR2 SVGEGT.